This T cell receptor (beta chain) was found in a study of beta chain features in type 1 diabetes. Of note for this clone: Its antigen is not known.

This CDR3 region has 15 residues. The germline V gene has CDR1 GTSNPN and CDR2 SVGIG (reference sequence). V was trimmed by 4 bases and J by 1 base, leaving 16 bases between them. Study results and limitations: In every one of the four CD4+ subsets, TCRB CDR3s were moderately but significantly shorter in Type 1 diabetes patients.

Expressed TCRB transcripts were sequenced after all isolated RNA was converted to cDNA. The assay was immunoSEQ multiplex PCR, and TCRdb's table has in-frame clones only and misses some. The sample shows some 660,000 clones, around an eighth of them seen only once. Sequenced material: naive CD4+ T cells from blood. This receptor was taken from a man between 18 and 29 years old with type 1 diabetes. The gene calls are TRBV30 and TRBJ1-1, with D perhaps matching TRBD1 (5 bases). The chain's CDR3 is CAWTALDKPNTEAFF. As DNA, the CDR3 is TGTGCCTGGACCGCGTTGGACAAGCCGAACACTGAAGCTTTCTTT.